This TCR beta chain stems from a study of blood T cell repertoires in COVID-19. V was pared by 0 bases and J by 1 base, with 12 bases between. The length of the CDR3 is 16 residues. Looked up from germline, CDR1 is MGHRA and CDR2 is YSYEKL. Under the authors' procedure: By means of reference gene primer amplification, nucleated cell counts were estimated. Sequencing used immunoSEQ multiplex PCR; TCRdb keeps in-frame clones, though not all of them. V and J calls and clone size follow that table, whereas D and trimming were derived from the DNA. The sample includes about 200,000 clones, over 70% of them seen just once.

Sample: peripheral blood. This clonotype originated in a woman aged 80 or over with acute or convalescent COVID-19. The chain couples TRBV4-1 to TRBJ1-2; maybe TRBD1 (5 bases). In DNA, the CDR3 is TGCGCCAGCAGCCAAGATTTAAGCGACAGTAACTATGGCTACACCTTC. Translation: CASSQDLSDSNYGYTF.